The 27 T cell receptor beta chains in this list originate from one sample, sequenced in a study of cytomegalovirus exposure and HLA in healthy donors. This PCR relied on a set of 60 Vbeta primers and 13 Jbeta primers. The repertoire was sequenced with immunoSEQ multiplex PCR; TCRdb's copy has only in-frame clones and lacks some. Among 120,000 or so clones listed, 75% to 80% were seen once. Sample: PBMCs. The receptor source for this set is a woman aged 40 to 50 in good health and CMV-seronegative.

V and J are TRBV7-3 and TRBJ2-1, with D possibly being TRBD1 (6 bases). CDR1 SGHTA and CDR2 FQGTGA come from the germline V gene. V lost 3 bases to trimming and J lost 10 bases, with 7 bases between them. This CDR3 comprises 11 residues. As DNA, the CDR3 is TGTGCCAGCAGCTTTGGGGGCGAGCAGTTCTTC. Translating it yields CASSFGGEQFF.

The CDR3 DNA reads TGTGCCAGCAGGACCCCTCTGTCCGGGGGCAAAAACATTCAGTACTTC. Translating it yields CASRTPLSGGKNIQYF. The rearrangement uses TRBV28 and TRBJ2-4; D may be TRBD2 (6 bases). The CDR3 sequence is 16 residues long. Trimming took off 6 bases at V and 3 bases at J, with 18 bases between the two ends. CDR1 and CDR2 (germline): MDHEN, SYDVKM. The full variable domain, in which reference TRBV28 and TRBJ2-4 provide the parts outside the CDR3, is DVKVTQSSRYLVKRTGEKVFLECVQDMDHENMFWYRQDPGLGLRLIYFSYDVKMKEKGDIPEGYSVSREKKERFSLILESASTNQTSMYLCASRTPLSGGKNIQYFGAGTRLSVL.

The chain recombines TRBV6-5 with TRBJ1-1; tentative D call: TRBD1 (5 bases). The CDR3 runs 13 residues. In germline, CDR1 is MNHEY, CDR2 SVGAGI. Trimming stripped 6 bases from V and 7 bases from J, with 15 bases between. The CDR3 is CASSQARGFEAFF. Here the CDR3 DNA reads TGTGCCAGCAGCCAAGCCCGGGGGTTTGAAGCTTTCTTT.

The chain joins TRBV5-1 to TRBJ2-5; D unresolved. The ends were cut back, 0 bases at V and 5 bases at J, with 5 bases in the middle. This CDR3 spans 12 amino acids. The germline V gene has CDR1 SGHRS and CDR2 YFSETQ. Here the CDR3 reads CASSLAFETQYF. The CDR3 coding sequence is TGCGCCAGCAGCTTGGCCTTCGAGACCCAGTACTTC.

This clone was observed once. The chain employs TRBV29-1 and TRBJ2-1; 7 bases fit TRBD2. V was pared by 7 bases and J by 0 bases, with 3 bases of the junction left unmatched. Germline lookup yields CDR1 SQVTM and CDR2 ANQGSEA. This CDR3 contains 13 residues. CDR3 coding DNA: TGCAGCGCCCGGACTAGCTCCTACAATGAGCAGTTCTTC. Encoded protein: CSARTSSYNEQFF.

The rearrangement links TRBV7-6 to TRBJ2-1; no firm D call. In germline, CDR1 is SGHVS, CDR2 FNYEAQ. Trimming cost V 1 base and J 6 bases, with 13 bases left between them. CDR3 size: 15 residues. The CDR3 sequence: CASSLGQVTPNEQFF. The CDR3 nucleotides read TGTGCCAGCAGCTTAGGGCAGGTTACTCCCAATGAGCAGTTCTTC.

The chain links TRBV2 to TRBJ2-6, with TRBD2 as a possible D gene (7 bases). V was clipped by 4 bases and J by 3 bases, with 19 bases between them. Germline assignment: CDR1 SNHLY and CDR2 FYNNEI. This CDR3 has 18 amino acids. CDR3 residues: CASSVVGGGALGANVLTF. CDR3 nucleotides: TGTGCCAGCAGTGTCGTCGGAGGGGGGGCGCTTGGGGCCAACGTCCTGACTTTC.

The chain carries TRBV6-6 and TRBJ2-1; D may be TRBD1 (5 bases). V dropped 7 bases and J dropped 9 bases, with 16 bases sitting between them. The CDR3 runs to 13 residues. Germline V gives CDR1 MNHNY, CDR2 SVGAGI (reference sequence). The CDR3: CASTHAGYGEQFF. The DNA for the CDR3 is TGTGCCAGCACCCACGCAGGGTATGGTGAGCAGTTCTTC.

This chain joins TRBV10-2 and TRBJ2-7; the match to TRBD1 covers 7 bases. The CDR3 runs to 12 residues. The V gene's germline CDR1 is WSHSY and CDR2 SAAADI. Germline trimming cut 4 bases from V and 4 bases from J; bases unmatched to any gene: 1. CDR3 sequence: CASSGQGYEQYF. The DNA for the CDR3 is TGCGCCAGCAGTGGACAGGGATACGAGCAGTACTTC.

This clone has only a few counts. J is TRBJ2-7 and V is TRBV10-3, with D perhaps TRBD1 (5 bases). V lost 4 bases and J lost 6, with 13 bases in between. Per the germline V gene, CDR1 is ENHRY and CDR2 is SYGVKD. This CDR3 has 13 amino acids. CDR3 coding DNA: TGTGCCATCAGTGCTCGGCCAGGGTCCGAGCAGTACTTC. This sequence encodes CAISARPGSEQYF.

This clone was recorded a few times. The rearrangement uses TRBV4-2 and TRBJ2-7; 8 bases are a match to TRBD1. Trimming cost V 3 bases and J 6 bases; bases outside gene matches: 13. The germline V gene encodes CDR1 LGHNA and CDR2 YNFKEQ. The CDR3 has 16 residues. DNA for the CDR3: TGTGCCAGCAGCCAGAGTTCGACAGGGGACCCCTCCGAGCAGTACTTC. Amino acids: CASSQSSTGDPSEQYF.

This clone came up a few times. The gene calls are TRBV7-9 and TRBJ2-5, with 14 bases fitting TRBD2. Germline V gene sequence: CDR1 SEHNR, CDR2 FQNEAQ (reference sequence). V trimming: 5 bases; J trimming: 5 bases; junction bases outside the gene matches: 7. This CDR3 spans 16 amino acids. For the CDR3, the DNA is TGTGCCAGCAGCCTCGGGACTAGCGGGAGCCTGGAGACCCAGTACTTC. It encodes CASSLGTSGSLETQYF.

The rearrangement links TRBV27 to TRBJ2-2; no reliable D call. Germline CDR1 and CDR2: MNHEY and SMNVEV (reference sequence). The CDR3 length is 15 residues. The V gene lost 6 bases and the J gene lost 7 bases, with 18 bases spanning the gap. The CDR3 nucleotides are TGTGCCAGCAGGCTTACCGGGTCGGCGTTCGGGGAGCTGTTTTTT. Protein product: CASRLTGSAFGELFF.

This chain joins TRBV10-2 and TRBJ2-1, with a weak D call TRBD1 (6 bases). Germline CDR1 reads WSHSY; CDR2 reads SAAADI. V lost 4 bases and J 9 bases, leaving 19 bases between the germline ends. This CDR3 is 15 amino acids long. The CDR3 sequence: CASSAGGGETGEQFF. CDR3 bases: TGCGCCAGCAGTGCGGGTGGGGGCGAAACCGGTGAGCAGTTCTTC.

Concerning this clone: Germline and junction disagree at one end, which may indicate a read error. In nucleotides, the CDR3 is TGTGCCAGCAGCACCTCCGGGAACAGTCAGTACTTC. This gives the protein CASSTSGNSQYF. The chain links TRBV28 to TRBJ2-4; D might be TRBD2 (5 bases). CDR1 and CDR2 from the germline V gene are MDHEN and SYDVKM. The CDR3 sequence is 12 residues long.

This chain uses TRBV6-5 with TRBJ2-3; D remains ambiguous. V was shortened by 6 bases and J by 4 bases, with 8 bases between the two germline ends. The germline CDR1 and CDR2 sequences are MNHEY and SVGAGI. This CDR3 region has 12 residues. The CDR3 region is CASSPNSDTQYF. CDR3 nucleotide sequence: TGTGCCAGCAGCCCAAATTCAGATACGCAGTATTTT.

This chain joins TRBV6-1 and TRBJ2-2; possibly TRBD1 for D (6 bases). Germline CDR1 and CDR2: MNHNS and SASEGT. V was pared by 6 bases and J by 2 bases, with 13 bases between. The CDR3 is made up of 15 amino acids. CDR3 in DNA: TGTGCCAGCAGCCACCGGGACACCAACACCGGGGAGCTGTTTTTT. It translates to CASSHRDTNTGELFF.

The genes are TRBV5-1 and TRBJ2-7; the match to TRBD1 covers 9 bases. This CDR3 has 15 residues. The V gene end was trimmed by 5 bases and the J gene end by 0 bases; junction bases not matched to a gene: 6. Looked up from germline, CDR1 is SGHRS and CDR2 is YFSETQ. CDR3 sequence (DNA): TGCGCCAGCAGGGAAGGACAGGGGACCTCCTACGAGCAGTACTTC. It codes for CASREGQGTSYEQYF.

Concerning this clone itself: Its ends do not fully match the called genes, so a read error is possible. The V and J genes are TRBV6-5 and TRBJ1-2; D is undetermined. CDR1 is MNHEY and CDR2 is SVGAGI in the germline V gene. CDR3 length: 14 amino acids. The DNA of the CDR3 is TGTGCCAGCAGTTACTCGACACGCAACTTTGGCTACACCTTC. Its translation: CASSYSTRNFGYTF.

The rearrangement joins TRBV5-4 to TRBJ2-5; 14 bases map to TRBD2. CDR1 and CDR2 from the germline V gene are SGHNT and YYREEE (reference sequence). V was pared by 4 bases and J by 4 bases, with 9 bases of the junction left unmatched. The CDR3 is 17 amino acids. DNA for the CDR3: TGTGCCAGCAGCCCGGGACTAGCGGGAGTGTTTCGAGAGACCCAGTACTTC. Encoded protein: CASSPGLAGVFRETQYF.

This chain uses TRBV12-5 with TRBJ2-2; 7 bases map to TRBD2. The germline V gene has CDR1 LGHNT and CDR2 FRNRAP. V shed 1 base and J 5 bases; nucleotides not matched to a gene: 4. The CDR3 contains 15 residues. The CDR3 DNA is TGTGCTAGTGGTTTGGCGGGAGGTCGGACCGGGGAGCTGTTTTTT. Protein sequence: CASGLAGGRTGELFF.

The chain carries TRBV5-1 and TRBJ1-4, with D possibly being TRBD1 (5 bases). The CDR3 totals 18 residues. The V gene lost 0 bases and the J gene lost 0 bases, with 15 bases spanning the gap. Germline CDR1 SGHRS, CDR2 YFSETQ. The CDR3 DNA sequence: TGCGCCAGCAGCTTGGGACAGCTAACCGTAGCAACTAATGAAAAACTGTTTTTT. Protein product: CASSLGQLTVATNEKLFF.

The CDR3 protein is CASSYNFAGSGNTIYF. CDR3 coding DNA: TGTGCCAGCAGTTACAATTTTGCGGGGTCTGGAAACACCATATATTTT. The gene calls are TRBV6-6 and TRBJ1-3; D is ambiguous. The germline gives CDR1 MNHNY, CDR2 SVGAGI (reference sequence). This CDR3 has 16 residues. Trimming pared 2 bases from V and 1 base from J, leaving 12 bases between.

The rearrangement uses TRBV9 and TRBJ2-3; TRBD2 aligns across 10 bases. Germline trimming cut 0 bases from V and 4 bases from J; bases unmatched to any gene: 8. Germline CDR1 is SGDLS and CDR2 is YYNGEE. The CDR3 has 17 amino acids. CDR3 bases: TGTGCCAGCAGCGTAGGTACTAGCGGGATTGGGGCAGATACGCAGTATTTT. Translation gives CASSVGTSGIGADTQYF.

Here the CDR3 reads CASSPLPAPPGDEQFF. The CDR3 coding sequence is TGTGCCAGCAGTCCCCTCCCCGCCCCACCAGGGGATGAGCAGTTCTTC. The chain is built from TRBV13 and TRBJ2-1, with D possibly TRBD1 on 6 matching bases. Trimming removed 6 bases at V and 8 bases at J, with 23 bases between. CDR3 length: 16 amino acids. Germline V gene sequence: CDR1 PRHDT, CDR2 FYEKMQ (reference sequence).

About this clone: An end of the junction differs from the germline gene, which may be a read error. This chain uses TRBV7-7 with TRBJ2-5, with TRBD1 matching over 8 bases. The CDR3 has 14 residues. Germline V gene lookup returns CDR1 SSHAT and CDR2 FNYEAQ (reference sequence). CDR3 in amino acids: CASSLNRGRETQYF. In DNA form, the CDR3 reads TGTGCTAGCAGCTTAAACAGGGGGAGAGAGACCCAGTACTTC.

V and J are TRBV6-1 and TRBJ1-2, with a possible D match to TRBD1 (5 bases). The CDR3 loop spans 13 amino acids. Germline CDR1 and CDR2: MNHNS and SASEGT. The V and J ends lost 3 bases and 7 bases respectively, with 12 bases between them. Here the CDR3 DNA reads TGTGCCAGCAGTGACGGTACAGGCGCTGGCTACACCTTC. Protein sequence: CASSDGTGAGYTF.